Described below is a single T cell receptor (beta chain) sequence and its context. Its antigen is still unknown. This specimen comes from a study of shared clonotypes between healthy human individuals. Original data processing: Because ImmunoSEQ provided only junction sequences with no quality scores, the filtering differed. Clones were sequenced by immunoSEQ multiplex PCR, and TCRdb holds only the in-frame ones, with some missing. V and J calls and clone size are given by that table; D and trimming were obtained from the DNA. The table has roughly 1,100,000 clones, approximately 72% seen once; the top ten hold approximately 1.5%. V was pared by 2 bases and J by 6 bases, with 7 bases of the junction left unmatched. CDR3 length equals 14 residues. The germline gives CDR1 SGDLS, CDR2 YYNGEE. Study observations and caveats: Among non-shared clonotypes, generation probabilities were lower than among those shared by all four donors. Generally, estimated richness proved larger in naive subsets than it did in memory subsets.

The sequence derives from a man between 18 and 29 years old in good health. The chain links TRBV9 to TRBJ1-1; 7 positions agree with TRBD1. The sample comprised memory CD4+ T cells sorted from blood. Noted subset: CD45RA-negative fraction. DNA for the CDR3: TGTGCCAGCAGCGTTGAGGGCAGGGGGGCTGAAGCTTTCTTT. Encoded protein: CASSVEGRGAEAFF.